This T cell receptor beta chain was captured by sequencing in a study of shared T cell receptors in the human thymus. This clone has only a few counts. Produced via immunoSEQ multiplex PCR; TCRdb's table is partial and in-frame only. The sample shows approximately 730,000 clones, roughly 88% of them seen only once. V gave up 6 bases and J gave up 8 bases, with 11 bases separating them. The CDR3 totals 11 residues. Germline loops: CDR1 DFQATT, CDR2 SNEGSKA (reference sequence). These sequences were also reported in another study, on human thymus T cells. That paper states: Thymus tissue was removed during corrective cardiac surgery. Gene usage for V and J segments appeared biased in thymic and blood repertoires. Unrelated individuals reportedly shared highly overlapping thymic TCR repertoires.

The sequence came from a girl under three years old with a congenital heart defect. J is TRBJ2-1 and V is TRBV20-1; D is undetermined. The sample comprised thymocytes. CDR3 coding DNA: TGCAGTGCGCGACATGTGTATGAGCAGTTCTTC. Amino acid sequence: CSARHVYEQFF.